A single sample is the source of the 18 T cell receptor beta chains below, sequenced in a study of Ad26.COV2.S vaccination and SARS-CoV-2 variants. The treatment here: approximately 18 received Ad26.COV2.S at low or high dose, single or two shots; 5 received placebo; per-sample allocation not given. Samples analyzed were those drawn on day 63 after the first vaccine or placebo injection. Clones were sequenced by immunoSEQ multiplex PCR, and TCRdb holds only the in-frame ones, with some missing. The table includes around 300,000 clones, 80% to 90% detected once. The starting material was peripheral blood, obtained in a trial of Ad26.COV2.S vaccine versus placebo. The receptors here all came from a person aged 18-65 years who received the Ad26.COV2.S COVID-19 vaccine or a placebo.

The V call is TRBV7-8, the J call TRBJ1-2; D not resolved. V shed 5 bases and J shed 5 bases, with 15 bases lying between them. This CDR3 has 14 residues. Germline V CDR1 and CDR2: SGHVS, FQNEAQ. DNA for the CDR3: TGTGCCAGCAGCCCCCTCCAAGGCGTGTATGGCTACACCTTC. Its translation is CASSPLQGVYGYTF.

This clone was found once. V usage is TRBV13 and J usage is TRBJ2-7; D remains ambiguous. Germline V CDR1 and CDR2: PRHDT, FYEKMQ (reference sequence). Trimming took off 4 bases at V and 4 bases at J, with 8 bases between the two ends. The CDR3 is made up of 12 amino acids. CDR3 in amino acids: CASSSKEYEQYF. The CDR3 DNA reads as TGTGCCAGCAGCTCAAAGGAGTACGAGCAGTACTTC. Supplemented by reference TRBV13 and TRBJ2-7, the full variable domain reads AAGVIQSPRHLIKEKRETATLKCYPIPRHDTVYWYQQGPGQDPQFLISFYEKMQSDKGSIPDRFSAQQFSDYHSELNMSSLELGDSALYFCASSSKEYEQYFGPGTRLTVT.

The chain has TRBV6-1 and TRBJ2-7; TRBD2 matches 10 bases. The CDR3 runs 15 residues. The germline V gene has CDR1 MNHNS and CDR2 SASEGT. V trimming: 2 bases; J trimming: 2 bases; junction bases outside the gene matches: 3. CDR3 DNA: TGTGCCAGCAGTGAAAGGCTAGCGGGGGCCTACGAGCAGTACTTC. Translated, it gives CASSERLAGAYEQYF.

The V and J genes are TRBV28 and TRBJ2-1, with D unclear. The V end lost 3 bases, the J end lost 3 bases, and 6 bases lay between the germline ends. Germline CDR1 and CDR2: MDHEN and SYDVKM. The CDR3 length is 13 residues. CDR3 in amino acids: CASSLGYYNEQFF. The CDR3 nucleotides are TGTGCCAGCAGTTTGGGTTACTACAATGAGCAGTTCTTC.

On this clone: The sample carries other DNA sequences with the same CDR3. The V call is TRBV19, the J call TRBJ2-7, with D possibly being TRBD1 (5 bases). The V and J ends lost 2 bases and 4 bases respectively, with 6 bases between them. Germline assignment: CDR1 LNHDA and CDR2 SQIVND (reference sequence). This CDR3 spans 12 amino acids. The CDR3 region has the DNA TGTGCCAGTAGTATACAGGGTTACGAGCAGTACTTC. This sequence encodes CASSIQGYEQYF. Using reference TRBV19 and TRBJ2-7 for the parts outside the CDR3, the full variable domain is DGGITQSPKYLFRKEGQNVTLSCEQNLNHDAMYWYRQDPGQGLRLIYYSQIVNDFQKGDIAEGYSVSREKKESFPLTVTSAQKNPTAFYLCASSIQGYEQYFGPGTRLTVT.

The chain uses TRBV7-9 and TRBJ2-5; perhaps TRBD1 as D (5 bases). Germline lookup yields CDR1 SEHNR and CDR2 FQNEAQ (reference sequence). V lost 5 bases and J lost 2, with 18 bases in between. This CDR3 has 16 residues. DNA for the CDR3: TGTGCCAGCAGCGTATACAGGTCCCAGAGACAAGAGACCCAGTACTTC. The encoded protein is CASSVYRSQRQETQYF. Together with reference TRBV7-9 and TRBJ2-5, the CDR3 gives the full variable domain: DTGVSQNPRHKITKRGQNVTFRCDPISEHNRLYWYRQTLGQGPEFLTYFQNEAQLEKSRLLSDRFSAERPKGSFSTLEIQRTEQGDSAMYLCASSVYRSQRQETQYFGPGTRLLVL.

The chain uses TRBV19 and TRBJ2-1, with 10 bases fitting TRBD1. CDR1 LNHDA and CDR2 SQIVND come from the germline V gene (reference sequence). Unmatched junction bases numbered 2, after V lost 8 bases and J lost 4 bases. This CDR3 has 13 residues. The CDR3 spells CASWDRGYNEQFF. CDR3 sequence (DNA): TGTGCCAGTTGGGACAGGGGTTACAATGAGCAGTTCTTC.

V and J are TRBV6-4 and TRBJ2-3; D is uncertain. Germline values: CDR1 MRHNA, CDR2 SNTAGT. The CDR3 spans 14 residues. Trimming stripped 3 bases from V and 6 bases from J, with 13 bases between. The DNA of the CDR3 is TGTGCCAGCAGTGAACCCACTCGTTCGGATACGCAGTATTTT. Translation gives CASSEPTRSDTQYF.

CDR3 protein: CASSMGLNSYQPQHF. The CDR3 region has the DNA TGTGCCAGTAGTATGGGATTGAACAGTTATCAGCCCCAGCATTTT. This sequence joins TRBV19 and TRBJ1-5; D is unresolved. In germline, CDR1 is LNHDA, CDR2 SQIVND (reference sequence). V was pared by 3 bases and J by 5 bases, with 14 bases between. The CDR3 consists of 15 residues. Combining the CDR3 with reference TRBV19 and TRBJ1-5 gives the whole variable domain DGGITQSPKYLFRKEGQNVTLSCEQNLNHDAMYWYRQDPGQGLRLIYYSQIVNDFQKGDIAEGYSVSREKKESFPLTVTSAQKNPTAFYLCASSMGLNSYQPQHFGDGTRLSIL.

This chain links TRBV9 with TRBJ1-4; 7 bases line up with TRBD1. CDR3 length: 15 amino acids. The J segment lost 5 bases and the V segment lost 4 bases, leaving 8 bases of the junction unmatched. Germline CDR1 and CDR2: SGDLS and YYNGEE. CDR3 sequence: CASSPRTGINEKLFF. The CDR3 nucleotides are TGTGCCAGCAGCCCCCGGACAGGAATCAATGAAAAACTGTTTTTT.

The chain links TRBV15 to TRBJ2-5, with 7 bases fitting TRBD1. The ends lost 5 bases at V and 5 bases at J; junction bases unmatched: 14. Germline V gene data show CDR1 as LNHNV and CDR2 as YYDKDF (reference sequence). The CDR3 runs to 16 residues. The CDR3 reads CATSGYLNRGGETQYF. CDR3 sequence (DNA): TGTGCCACCAGCGGCTACCTTAACAGGGGCGGCGAGACCCAGTACTTC.

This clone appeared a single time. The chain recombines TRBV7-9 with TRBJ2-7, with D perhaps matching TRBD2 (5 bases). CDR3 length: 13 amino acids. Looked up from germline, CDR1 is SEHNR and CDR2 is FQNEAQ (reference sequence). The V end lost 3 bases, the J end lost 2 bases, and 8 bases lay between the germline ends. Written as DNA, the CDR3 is TGTGCCAGCAGCTTCGGACTCCCCTACGAGCAGTACTTC. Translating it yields CASSFGLPYEQYF.

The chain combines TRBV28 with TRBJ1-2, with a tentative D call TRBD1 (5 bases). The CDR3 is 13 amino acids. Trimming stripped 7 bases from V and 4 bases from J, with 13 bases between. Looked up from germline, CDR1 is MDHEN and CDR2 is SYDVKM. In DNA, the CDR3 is TGTGCCAGCACCCGGGGGGGAGGCTATGGCTACACCTTC. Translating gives CASTRGGGYGYTF.

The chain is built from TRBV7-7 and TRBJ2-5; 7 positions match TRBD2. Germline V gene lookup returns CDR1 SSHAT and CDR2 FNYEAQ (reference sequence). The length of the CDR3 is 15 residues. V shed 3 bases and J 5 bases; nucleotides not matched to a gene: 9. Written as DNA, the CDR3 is TGTGCCAGCAGCTTCTCTGCGGGAGCGGGTGAGACCCAGTACTTC. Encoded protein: CASSFSAGAGETQYF.

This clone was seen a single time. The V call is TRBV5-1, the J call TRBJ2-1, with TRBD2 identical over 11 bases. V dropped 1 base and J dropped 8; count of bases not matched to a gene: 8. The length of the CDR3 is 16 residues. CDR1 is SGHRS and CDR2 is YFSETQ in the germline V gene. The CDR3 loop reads CASSLLAGGLSDEQFF. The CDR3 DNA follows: TGCGCCAGCAGCTTGCTAGCGGGGGGATTAAGTGATGAGCAGTTCTTC.

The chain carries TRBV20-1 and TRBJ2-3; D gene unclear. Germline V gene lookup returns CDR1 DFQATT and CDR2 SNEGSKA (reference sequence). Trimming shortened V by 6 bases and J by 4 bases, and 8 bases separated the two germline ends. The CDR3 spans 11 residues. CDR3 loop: CSARKPDTQYF. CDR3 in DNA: TGCAGTGCGAGGAAACCAGATACGCAGTATTTT.

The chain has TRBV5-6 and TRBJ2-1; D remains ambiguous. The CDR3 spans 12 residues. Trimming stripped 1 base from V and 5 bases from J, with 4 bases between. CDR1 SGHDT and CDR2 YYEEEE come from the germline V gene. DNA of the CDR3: TGTGCCAGCAGCTTGTTCAACAATGAGCAGTTCTTC. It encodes CASSLFNNEQFF.

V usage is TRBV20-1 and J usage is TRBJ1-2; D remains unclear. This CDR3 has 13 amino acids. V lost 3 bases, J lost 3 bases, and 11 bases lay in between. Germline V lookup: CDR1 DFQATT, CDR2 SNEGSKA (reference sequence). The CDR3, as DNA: TGCAGTGCTAGTCGACACCTTGACTATGGCTACACCTTC. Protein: CSASRHLDYGYTF.